A selection of T cell receptor beta chains follows, all from one sample in a study of technical replicates of blood from several donors. TCRdb keeps only in-frame clones here, not all; method: immunoSEQ multiplex PCR. The sample records fewer than 12,000 clones, 90% to 95% being singletons. Sequencing used PBMCs. The source of these receptors is a human donor in good health. The CDR3 runs from the conserved cysteine through the conserved F or W. The order of the fields is V gene, clone size, D gene, J gene, CDR3 protein, CDR3 DNA. The D gene is left open where the match is weak. Clone size is stated in some rows and not others, as once, few, many or a class when expanded.

v_gene: TRBV2; abundance: .; d_gene: .; j_gene: TRBJ2-1; CDR3aa: CASLWRSEQFF; CDR3nt: TGTGCCAGCCTATGGCGGAGTGAGCAGTTCTTC
v_gene: TRBV7-9; abundance: .; d_gene: .; j_gene: TRBJ2-3; CDR3aa: CASRTSAEFTDTQYF; CDR3nt: TGTGCCAGCAGGACCTCAGCGGAGTTCACAGATACGCAGTATTTT
v_gene: TRBV7-6; abundance: .; d_gene: .; j_gene: TRBJ2-2; CDR3aa: CASSLNSGELFF; CDR3nt: TGTGCCAGCAGCTTAAACTCCGGGGAGCTGTTTTTT
v_gene: TRBV5-5; abundance: few; d_gene: .; j_gene: TRBJ2-7; CDR3aa: CASSVAVVLIYEQYF; CDR3nt: TGTGCCAGCAGCGTCGCGGTCGTCCTAATCTACGAGCAGTACTTC
v_gene: TRBV5-1; abundance: once; d_gene: .; j_gene: TRBJ1-1; CDR3aa: CASSLQGQNTEAFF; CDR3nt: TGCGCCAGCAGCTTGCAGGGGCAGAACACTGAAGCTTTCTTT
v_gene: TRBV29-1; abundance: .; d_gene: .; j_gene: TRBJ1-5; CDR3aa: CSVLTSIDQPQHF; CDR3nt: TGCAGCGTCCTAACTTCTATCGATCAGCCCCAGCATTTT
v_gene: TRBV6-4; abundance: .; d_gene: TRBD1; j_gene: TRBJ2-7; CDR3aa: CASSEGTGGYEQYF; CDR3nt: TGTGCCAGCAGTGAAGGGACAGGGGGCTACGAGCAGTACTTC
v_gene: TRBV12-5; abundance: .; d_gene: .; j_gene: TRBJ2-2; CDR3aa: CASGSQSAIGGNTGELFF; CDR3nt: TGTGCTAGTGGTTCTCAGTCGGCGATCGGCGGGAACACCGGGGAGCTGTTTTTT
v_gene: TRBV5-1; abundance: .; d_gene: .; j_gene: TRBJ2-7; CDR3aa: CASSLGLAPTYEQYF; CDR3nt: TGCGCCAGCAGCTTGGGATTAGCGCCTACCTACGAGCAGTACTTC
v_gene: TRBV5-1; abundance: .; d_gene: TRBD2; j_gene: TRBJ2-3; CDR3aa: CASSSSGSTDTQYF; CDR3nt: TGCGCCAGCAGCTCTAGCGGCAGCACAGATACGCAGTATTTT
v_gene: TRBV14; abundance: .; d_gene: TRBD2; j_gene: TRBJ2-5; CDR3aa: CASSQPLGISGSGQETQYF; CDR3nt: TGTGCCAGCAGCCAACCCCTCGGGATTAGCGGGAGTGGGCAAGAGACCCAGTACTTC
v_gene: TRBV29-1; abundance: .; d_gene: TRBD2; j_gene: TRBJ2-3; CDR3aa: CSVEFRLAVADTQYF; CDR3nt: TGCAGCGTCGAATTCAGACTAGCGGTCGCGGATACGCAGTATTTT
v_gene: TRBV4-1; abundance: .; d_gene: TRBD2; j_gene: TRBJ2-7; CDR3aa: CASSQDGGDYEQYF; CDR3nt: TGCGCCAGCAGCCAAGATGGGGGGGACTACGAGCAGTACTTC
v_gene: TRBV6-1; abundance: once; d_gene: .; j_gene: TRBJ2-1; CDR3aa: CASSVQFSSYNEQFF; CDR3nt: TGTGCCAGCAGCGTACAGTTTTCCTCCTACAATGAGCAGTTCTTC
v_gene: TRBV4-1; abundance: .; d_gene: TRBD2; j_gene: TRBJ2-2; CDR3aa: CASSQGGRGNLANTGELFF; CDR3nt: TGCGCCAGCAGCCAGGGAGGGAGGGGTAATCTCGCGAACACCGGGGAGCTGTTTTTT
v_gene: TRBV5-1; abundance: .; d_gene: TRBD2; j_gene: TRBJ2-3; CDR3aa: CASSPPSGGGLADTQYF; CDR3nt: TGCGCCAGCAGCCCCCCTTCGGGCGGGGGACTTGCAGATACGCAGTATTTT
v_gene: TRBV5-1; abundance: .; d_gene: TRBD1; j_gene: TRBJ1-2; CDR3aa: CASRSDRERNGYTF; CDR3nt: TGCGCCAGCAGATCTGACAGGGAAAGGAATGGCTACACCTTC